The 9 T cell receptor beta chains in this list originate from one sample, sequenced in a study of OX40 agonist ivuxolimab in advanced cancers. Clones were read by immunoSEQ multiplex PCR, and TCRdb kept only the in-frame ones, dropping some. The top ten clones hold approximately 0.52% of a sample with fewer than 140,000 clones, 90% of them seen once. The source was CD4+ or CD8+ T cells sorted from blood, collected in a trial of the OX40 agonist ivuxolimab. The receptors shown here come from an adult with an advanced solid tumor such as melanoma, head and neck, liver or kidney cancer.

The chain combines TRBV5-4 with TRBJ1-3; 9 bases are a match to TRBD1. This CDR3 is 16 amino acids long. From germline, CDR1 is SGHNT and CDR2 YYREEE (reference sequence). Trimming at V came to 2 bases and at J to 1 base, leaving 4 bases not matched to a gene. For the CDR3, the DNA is TGTGCCAGCAGCTTACAGGGGGCTAGGTCTGGAAACACCATATATTTT. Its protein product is CASSLQGARSGNTIYF.

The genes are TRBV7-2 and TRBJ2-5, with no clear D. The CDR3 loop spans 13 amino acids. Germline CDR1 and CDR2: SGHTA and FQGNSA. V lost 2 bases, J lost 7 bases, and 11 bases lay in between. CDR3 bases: TGTGCCAGCAGCTTATCAGAAGCGCGGACCCAGTACTTC. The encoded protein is CASSLSEARTQYF.

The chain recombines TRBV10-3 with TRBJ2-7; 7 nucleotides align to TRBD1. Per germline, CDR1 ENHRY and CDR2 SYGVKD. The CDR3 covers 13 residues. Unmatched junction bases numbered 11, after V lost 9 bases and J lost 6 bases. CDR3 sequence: CAISDRVGGEQYF. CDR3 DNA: TGTGCCATATCCGACAGGGTAGGTGGCGAGCAGTACTTC.

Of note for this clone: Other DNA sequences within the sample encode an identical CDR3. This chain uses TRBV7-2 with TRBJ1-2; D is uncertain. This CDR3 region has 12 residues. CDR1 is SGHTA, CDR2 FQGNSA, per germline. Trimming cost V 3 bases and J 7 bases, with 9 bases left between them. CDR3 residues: CASSLGGGGYTF. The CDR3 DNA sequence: TGTGCCAGCAGCTTGGGAGGAGGTGGCTACACCTTC.

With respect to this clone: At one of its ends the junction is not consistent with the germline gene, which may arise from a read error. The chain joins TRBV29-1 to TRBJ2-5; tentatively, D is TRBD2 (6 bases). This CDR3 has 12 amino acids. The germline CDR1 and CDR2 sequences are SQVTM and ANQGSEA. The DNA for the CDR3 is TGTGGGACCGGGGGACGGTTTGAGACCCAGTACTTC. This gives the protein CGTGGRFETQYF. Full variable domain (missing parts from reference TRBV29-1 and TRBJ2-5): SAVISQKPSRDICQRGTSLTIQCQVDSQVTMMFWYRQQPGQSLTLIATANQGSEATYESGFVIDKFPISRPNLTFSTLTVSNMSPEDSSIYLCGTGGRFETQYFGPGTRLLVL.

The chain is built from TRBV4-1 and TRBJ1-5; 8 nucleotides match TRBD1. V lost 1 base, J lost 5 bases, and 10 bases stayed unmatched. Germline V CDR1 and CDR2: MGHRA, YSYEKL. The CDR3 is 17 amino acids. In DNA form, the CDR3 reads TGCGCCAGCAGCCAAGGCGGACAGGGCCAGCGATATCAGCCCCAGCATTTT. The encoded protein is CASSQGGQGQRYQPQHF.

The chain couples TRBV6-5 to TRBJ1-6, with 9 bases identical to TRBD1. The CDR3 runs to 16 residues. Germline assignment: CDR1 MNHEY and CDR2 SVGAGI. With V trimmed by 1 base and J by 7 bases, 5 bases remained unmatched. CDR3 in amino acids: CASSYWGTGRNSPLHF. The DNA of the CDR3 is TGTGCCAGCAGTTACTGGGGGACAGGGAGGAATTCACCCCTCCACTTT.

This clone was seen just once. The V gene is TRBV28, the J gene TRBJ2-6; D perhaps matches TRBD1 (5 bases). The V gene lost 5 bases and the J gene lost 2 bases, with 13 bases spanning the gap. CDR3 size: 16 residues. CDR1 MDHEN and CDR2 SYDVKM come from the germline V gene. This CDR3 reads CASSPWQGPGANVLTF. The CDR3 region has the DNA TGTGCCAGCAGTCCTTGGCAGGGTCCTGGGGCCAACGTCCTGACTTTC.

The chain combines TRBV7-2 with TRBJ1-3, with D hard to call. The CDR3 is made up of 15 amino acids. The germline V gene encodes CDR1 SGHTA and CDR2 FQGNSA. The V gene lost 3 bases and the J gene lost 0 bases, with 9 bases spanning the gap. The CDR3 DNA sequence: TGTGCCAGCAGCTTGAATTCGGGCTCTGGAAACACCATATATTTT. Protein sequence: CASSLNSGSGNTIYF.